This T cell receptor beta chain was observed in a study of CD8 T cells in ankylosing spondylitis. General observations from the study: Matched ankylosing spondylitis synovial fluid reportedly contained a significantly enriched population of disease-linked clones. A TCR beta motif of 7 or 8 highly homologous variants appeared characteristic of ankylosing spondylitis blood.

The ends lost 2 bases at V and 6 bases at J; junction bases unmatched: 7. The CDR3 is made up of 14 amino acids. Germline assignment: CDR1 SGHTA and CDR2 FQGNSA. As for this clonotype: Its antigen is as yet unknown.

TCRdb re-called the 5' RACE reads through MiXCR, storing one row per CDR3 protein. This sample carries roughly 450,000 distinct CDR3 sequences, roughly a quarter of them seen once, and the ten largest clones take about 1%. The chain combines TRBV7-2 with TRBJ2-7, with 7 nucleotides matching TRBD2. The TCR originated in a male donor with ankylosing spondylitis. The sequencing input was blood, either unsorted or a sorted T cell fraction (not recorded which). CDR3 DNA sequence: TGTGCCAGCAGCTTAACCCCAGCGGGAATCGAGCAGTACTTC. This gives the protein CASSLTPAGIEQYF.